This T cell receptor beta chain derives from a study of blood T cell repertoires in COVID-19. On the study more broadly: COVID-19 samples collected from the United States, Italy and Spain covered acute and convalescent phases. PBMCs, B-cell-depleted T cells, or T cells were the source of the cDNA or gDNA that made up the material.

Original processing methods: Estimation of nucleated cell counts was performed using reference gene primer amplification. Sequencing was performed with immunoSEQ multiplex PCR; in TCRdb, only in-frame clones are kept and a portion is missing. The V and J calls and clone size are taken from that table; D and trimming were inferred from the DNA. This sample has 280,000 or so clones; about 83% occur once, and the top ten carry around a tenth. This CDR3 is 15 amino acids long. Looked up from germline, CDR1 is LNHNV and CDR2 is YYDKDF (reference sequence). The V gene end was trimmed by 3 bases and the J gene end by 5 bases; junction bases not matched to a gene: 7.

Sequencing was performed on peripheral blood. This clonotype was obtained from a woman between 45 and 65 years old who had recovered from COVID-19. J is TRBJ2-1 and V is TRBV15; 7 nucleotides align to TRBD2. CDR3 amino acids: CATSSGGSLNNEQFF. The CDR3 DNA follows: TGTGCCACCAGCAGCGGGGGGTCCCTCAACAATGAGCAGTTCTTC.